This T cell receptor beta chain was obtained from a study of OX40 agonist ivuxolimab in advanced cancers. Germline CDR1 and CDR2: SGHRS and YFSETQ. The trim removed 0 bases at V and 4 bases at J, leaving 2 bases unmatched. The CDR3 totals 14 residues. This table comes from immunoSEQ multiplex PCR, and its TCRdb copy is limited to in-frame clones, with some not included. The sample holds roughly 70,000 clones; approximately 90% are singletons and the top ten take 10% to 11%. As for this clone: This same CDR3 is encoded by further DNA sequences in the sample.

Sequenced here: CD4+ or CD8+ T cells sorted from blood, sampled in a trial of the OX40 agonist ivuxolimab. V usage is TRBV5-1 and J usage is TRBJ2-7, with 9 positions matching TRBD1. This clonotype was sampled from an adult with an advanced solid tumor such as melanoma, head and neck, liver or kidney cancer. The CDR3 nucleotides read TGCGCCAGCAGCTTGGGCGGGACAGGGTACGAGCAGTACTTC. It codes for CASSLGGTGYEQYF.